The 25 T cell receptor beta chains below all came from one sample that was sequenced in a study of OX40 agonist ivuxolimab in advanced cancers. Clones were sequenced by immunoSEQ multiplex PCR, and TCRdb holds only the in-frame ones, with some missing. The profile covers about 57,000 clones, with around 81% appearing a single time and around 5% taken by the ten largest. Here the sequenced sample was CD4+ or CD8+ T cells sorted from blood, taken in a trial of the OX40 agonist ivuxolimab. The source of these receptors is an adult with an advanced solid tumor such as melanoma, head and neck, liver or kidney cancer.

The CDR3 is CASSSRGGNEQFF. DNA of the CDR3: TGTGCCAGCAGCTCCAGGGGGGGCAATGAGCAGTTCTTC. This chain connects TRBV7-2 to TRBJ2-1, with D possibly being TRBD1 or TRBD2 (7 bases each). Germline lookup yields CDR1 SGHTA and CDR2 FQGNSA. CDR3 length: 13 residues. Trimming cost V 4 bases and J 6 bases, with 10 bases left between them.

This clone appeared a few times. The V gene is TRBV10-1, the J gene TRBJ2-7; TRBD2 aligns across 8 bases. Germline V CDR1 and CDR2: WNHNN, SYGVQD (reference sequence). The CDR3 length is 13 residues. The junction had 10 bases not matched to a gene; V was cut back by 3 bases and J by 12 bases. The CDR3 DNA follows: TGCGCCAGCAGTGACCCGGGGGGGGACCGGACGTACTTC. This sequence encodes CASSDPGGDRTYF.

This clone was counted between two and nine times. V gene TRBV6-1 combines with J gene TRBJ1-2, with D unclear. Germline lookup yields CDR1 MNHNS and CDR2 SASEGT. This CDR3 comprises 13 residues. V lost 2 bases to trimming and J lost 1 base, with 5 bases between them. CDR3: CASSEPNNYGYTF. Written as DNA, the CDR3 is TGTGCCAGCAGTGAACCGAATAACTATGGCTACACCTTC.

The chain joins TRBV4-1 to TRBJ2-5; D is uncertain. The germline CDR1 and CDR2 sequences are MGHRA and YSYEKL. Trimming removed 4 bases from V and 4 bases from J, with 16 bases in between. CDR3 length: 15 residues. The CDR3 DNA follows: TGCGCCAGCAGCCTCTCGGGCAGGCCGGGAGAGACCCAGTACTTC. It is translated as CASSLSGRPGETQYF.

This sequence joins TRBV9 and TRBJ1-3; D call uncertain. V was clipped by 2 bases and J by 0 bases, with 9 bases between them. Germline lookup yields CDR1 SGDLS and CDR2 YYNGEE. The CDR3 is 15 residues long. CDR3 DNA sequence: TGTGCCAGCAGCGTCGAGGCGGCCTCTGGAAACACCATATATTTT. Translation gives CASSVEAASGNTIYF.

This clone was recorded once. This chain links TRBV18 with TRBJ1-1; D is possibly TRBD1 (5 bases). Germline CDR1 KGHSH, CDR2 LQKENI. This CDR3 contains 13 residues. V was cut by 5 bases and J by 2 bases, with 9 bases left in between. CDR3 coding DNA: TGTGCCAGCTCATGGCAGGGCAACACTGAAGCTTTCTTT. Protein product: CASSWQGNTEAFF.

The V gene is TRBV6-5, the J gene TRBJ2-7, with D hard to call. The CDR3 is made up of 12 amino acids. Germline assignment: CDR1 MNHEY and CDR2 SVGAGI. V was trimmed by 3 bases and J by 1 base, leaving 4 bases between them. CDR3 loop: CASSYPSYEQYF. The CDR3 DNA reads as TGTGCCAGCAGTTATCCGTCCTACGAGCAGTACTTC.

The CDR3 spells CASSYIGSGASSYNEQFF. In DNA, the CDR3 is TGTGCCAGTAGTTATATTGGGAGCGGGGCGAGCTCCTACAATGAGCAGTTCTTC. The chain uses TRBV19 and TRBJ2-1; 7 nucleotides match TRBD2. The junction had 13 bases not matched to a gene; V was cut back by 5 bases and J by 0 bases. Germline CDR1 is LNHDA and CDR2 is SQIVND (reference sequence). The CDR3 is made up of 18 amino acids. Full variable domain (remainder filled in from reference TRBV19 and TRBJ2-1): DGGITQSPKYLFRKEGQNVTLSCEQNLNHDAMYWYRQDPGQGLRLIYYSQIVNDFQKGDIAEGYSVSREKKESFPLTVTSAQKNPTAFYLCASSYIGSGASSYNEQFFGPGTRLTVL.

The rearrangement uses TRBV4-2 and TRBJ2-5; no clear D. Trimming stripped 0 bases from V and 0 bases from J, with 11 bases between. The CDR3 is made up of 16 amino acids. Looked up from germline, CDR1 is LGHNA and CDR2 is YNFKEQ. CDR3 sequence: CASSQDRATYQETQYF. The DNA of the CDR3 is TGTGCCAGCAGCCAAGATAGGGCTACCTACCAAGAGACCCAGTACTTC.

This sequence joins TRBV6-6 and TRBJ2-2; TRBD1 matches at 7 bases. There are 15 residues in the CDR3. Trimming took 4 bases from V and 3 from J; bases not matched to a gene: 5. CDR1 and CDR2 from the germline V gene are MNHNY and SVGAGI (reference sequence). The CDR3 here is CASSLQGPDTGELFF. The CDR3 DNA reads TGTGCCAGCAGTTTACAGGGGCCGGACACCGGGGAGCTGTTTTTT.

This rearrangement joins TRBV25-1 to TRBJ2-2, with a weak D call TRBD1 (6 bases). Germline-derived CDR1 and CDR2 are MGHDK and SYGVNS. The germline V and J ends were trimmed by 5 bases and 3 bases, with 10 bases remaining between them. This CDR3 contains 14 residues. CDR3 in amino acids: CASSWAGDTGELFF. The CDR3 region has the DNA TGTGCCAGCAGTTGGGCAGGGGACACCGGGGAGCTGTTTTTT.

J is TRBJ2-3 and V is TRBV4-1; no clear D gene. This CDR3 contains 15 residues. Germline V gene data show CDR1 as MGHRA and CDR2 as YSYEKL. V lost 0 bases, J lost 4 bases, and 11 bases lay in between. CDR3 DNA: TGCGCCAGCAGCCAAGAGGCTATCCGGGCAGATACGCAGTATTTT. Protein product: CASSQEAIRADTQYF.

The J gene is TRBJ2-1, the V gene TRBV27, with TRBD2 identical over 9 bases. Germline CDR1 and CDR2: MNHEY and SMNVEV (reference sequence). V was clipped by 3 bases and J by 6 bases; unmatched bases: 9. This CDR3 comprises 16 residues. The DNA of the CDR3 is TGTGCCAGCAGTTTCGGACTAGCGTCGGCCGCCAATGAGCAGTTCTTC. It translates to CASSFGLASAANEQFF.

This rearrangement joins TRBV19 to TRBJ2-5, with 13 bases identical to TRBD2. The CDR3 has 15 residues. The V segment lost 7 bases and the J segment 4 bases; nucleotides outside the gene matches: 6. Germline CDR1 and CDR2: LNHDA and SQIVND (reference sequence). The CDR3 nucleotides read TGTGCCAGTAAGGGGACTAGCGGGACGCGAGAGACCCAGTACTTC. Amino acids: CASKGTSGTRETQYF.

The rearrangement uses TRBV30 and TRBJ1-3, with D tentatively TRBD1 (5 bases). The CDR3 covers 12 residues. The germline V gene encodes CDR1 GTSNPN and CDR2 SVGIG (reference sequence). CDR3 nucleotides: TGTGCGGGGGACCACTCTGGAAACACCATATATTTT. This codes for CAGDHSGNTIYF.

The chain links TRBV5-4 to TRBJ2-5; TRBD2 matches at 7 bases. The J segment lost 2 bases and the V segment lost 7 bases, leaving 8 bases of the junction unmatched. The CDR3 runs to 14 residues. CDR1 and CDR2 (germline): SGHNT, YYREEE (reference sequence). CDR3 amino acids: CASRGSSGQETQYF. In DNA form, the CDR3 reads TGTGCCAGCCGCGGATCTAGCGGACAAGAGACCCAGTACTTC.

The chain joins TRBV5-6 to TRBJ1-2; 10 bases map to TRBD1. Germline CDR1 and CDR2: SGHDT and YYEEEE. Trimming at V came to 4 bases and at J to 1 base, leaving 7 bases not matched to a gene. This CDR3 has 16 amino acids. CDR3 in DNA: TGTGCCAGCAGCGCCGGGACAGGGGCACATAACTATGGCTACACCTTC. It codes for CASSAGTGAHNYGYTF.

This clone came up once. The rearrangement links TRBV4-1 to TRBJ2-2; 7 bases align to TRBD2. J lost 7 bases, V lost 1 base, and 6 bases had no gene match. The CDR3 has 15 residues. The V gene's germline CDR1 is MGHRA and CDR2 YSYEKL. The CDR3 DNA follows: TGCGCCAGCAGCCAAGTACTAGCGTCGTTCGGGGAGCTGTTTTTT. As protein: CASSQVLASFGELFF.

This sequence joins TRBV18 and TRBJ2-1; D may be TRBD1 (5 bases). Per germline, CDR1 KGHSH and CDR2 LQKENI. Trimming removed 2 bases at V and 2 bases at J, with 7 bases between. There are 14 residues in the CDR3. CDR3 coding DNA: TGTGCCAGCTCACCAGGGGCAGCCTACAATGAGCAGTTCTTC. Amino acid sequence: CASSPGAAYNEQFF.

The chain joins TRBV5-6 to TRBJ2-1; 14 nucleotides agree with TRBD2. Germline values: CDR1 SGHDT, CDR2 YYEEEE. CDR3 length: 18 residues. V lost 4 bases, J lost 6 bases, and 12 bases stayed unmatched. The CDR3 nucleotides are TGTGCCAGCAGCCAAAAGTTGACTAGCGGGAGGGCCGCCAATGAGCAGTTCTTC. Translating it yields CASSQKLTSGRAANEQFF.

The V and J genes are TRBV14 and TRBJ2-1; D possibly corresponds to TRBD1 (5 bases). This CDR3 has 12 residues. Germline values: CDR1 SGHDN, CDR2 FVKESK. V gave up 3 bases and J gave up 9 bases, with 9 bases separating them. CDR3: CASSHRVSEQFF. CDR3 in DNA: TGTGCCAGCAGCCACAGGGTCAGTGAGCAGTTCTTC.

The CDR3 DNA reads as TGTGCCATCTCCGTGGGCCCCGAGCAGTACTTC. This encodes CAISVGPEQYF. This chain links TRBV10-3 with TRBJ2-7; D unclear. CDR1 ENHRY and CDR2 SYGVKD come from the germline V gene. The V end was cut by 8 bases, the J end by 6 bases, with 11 bases between. This CDR3 has 11 amino acids.

J is TRBJ1-1 and V is TRBV29-1, with D hard to call. Trimming cost V 5 bases and J 4 bases, with 17 bases left between them. This CDR3 contains 14 residues. Germline V gene lookup returns CDR1 SQVTM and CDR2 ANQGSEA. The CDR3 loop reads CSVCSSGASTEAFF. As DNA, the CDR3 is TGCAGCGTTTGTAGCAGCGGCGCTAGCACTGAAGCTTTCTTT.

The V gene is TRBV18, the J gene TRBJ2-5; D gene unclear. The CDR3 spans 12 residues. Germline CDR1 is KGHSH and CDR2 is LQKENI. Trimming took off 1 base at V and 4 bases at J, with 4 bases between the two ends. In nucleotides, the CDR3 is TGTGCCAGCTCACCACGCGCAGAGACCCAGTACTTC. Translated, it gives CASSPRAETQYF.

CDR3 nucleotides: TGTGCCAGCAGCGTCGACCAGTATAACGAGCAGTACTTC. It yields the protein CASSVDQYNEQYF. The chain recombines TRBV9 with TRBJ2-7; D is undetermined. This CDR3 region has 13 residues. Germline V gene lookup returns CDR1 SGDLS and CDR2 YYNGEE. V dropped 2 bases and J dropped 5 bases, with 11 bases sitting between them. Filled out from reference TRBV9 and TRBJ2-7, the complete variable domain reads DSGVTQTPKHLITATGQRVTLRCSPRSGDLSVYWYQQSLDQGLQFLIQYYNGEERAKGNILERFSAQQFPDLHSELNLSSLELGDSALYFCASSVDQYNEQYFGPGTRLTVT.